The T cell receptor beta chain under discussion was sequenced for a study of blood T cell repertoires in COVID-19. About the study: Samples came from the United States, Italy and Spain, spanning acute and convalescent COVID-19. T cells, B-cell-depleted T cells, or PBMCs provided the cDNA or gDNA that served as material.

Original methodology: The assay estimated nucleated cells by amplifying reference gene primers. Using immunoSEQ multiplex PCR, the repertoire was profiled, and TCRdb retains in-frame clones only, with some absent. D and trimming were read from the DNA, whereas the V and J calls and clone size are those reported in that table. The sample has about 190,000 clones, 65% to 80% seen once. The CDR3 loop spans 18 amino acids. CDR1 and CDR2 from the germline V gene are WNHNN and SYGVQD (reference sequence). The ends lost 6 bases at V and 4 bases at J; junction bases unmatched: 18. This TCR was recovered from a man aged 45-65 years who had recovered from COVID-19. V gene TRBV10-1 combines with J gene TRBJ2-5; 9 bases fit TRBD1. Sequenced input: peripheral blood. This CDR3 reads CASRANRGLSGEGETQYF. CDR3 nucleotide sequence: TGCGCCAGCAGAGCAAACAGGGGGCTGAGCGGAGAAGGAGAGACCCAGTACTTC.